The 22 T cell receptor beta chains listed next were all sequenced from one sample in a study of CD8+ T cells in alopecia areata. Following RNA extraction, reverse transcription yielded cDNA that acted as the sequencing template. The method was immunoSEQ multiplex PCR; TCRdb's version includes in-frame clones alone and lacks a portion of them. The sample shows over 90,000 clones, around 50% of them seen only once. Sequenced: CD4+ T cells sorted from blood. All receptors come from a human donor in good health.

The chain employs TRBV4-1 and TRBJ1-2; D ambiguous. From germline, CDR1 is MGHRA and CDR2 YSYEKL. The CDR3 runs 14 residues. V gave up 4 bases and J gave up 1 base, with 10 bases separating them. CDR3 in DNA: TGCGCCAGCAGCCCCGGGCACAGTAACTATGGCTACACCTTC. As protein: CASSPGHSNYGYTF.

The gene calls are TRBV30 and TRBJ2-7; D could derive from TRBD1 or TRBD2 (6 bases each). Germline CDR1 and CDR2: GTSNPN and SVGIG (reference sequence). The CDR3 runs to 12 residues. V was clipped by 5 bases and J by 3 bases, with 11 bases between them. The CDR3 reads CAWGGGFYEQYF. CDR3 DNA: TGTGCCTGGGGAGGGGGTTTCTACGAGCAGTACTTC.

This chain uses TRBV5-4 with TRBJ1-4; 8 bases match TRBD1. The trim removed 4 bases at V and 4 bases at J, leaving 3 bases unmatched. The CDR3 runs 14 residues. Germline values: CDR1 SGHNT, CDR2 YYREEE (reference sequence). CDR3 loop: CASSAGQDNEKLFF. As DNA, the CDR3 is TGTGCCAGCAGCGCGGGACAGGATAATGAAAAACTGTTTTTT.

The V and J genes are TRBV30 and TRBJ2-7; D ambiguous. CDR3 length: 11 amino acids. The V end lost 2 bases, the J end lost 7 bases, and 9 bases lay between the germline ends. Per the germline V gene, CDR1 is GTSNPN and CDR2 is SVGIG (reference sequence). Here the CDR3 DNA reads TGTGCCTGGAGTATCAGACGGGAGCAGTACTTC. Encoded protein: CAWSIRREQYF.

The chain carries TRBV29-1 and TRBJ2-7; TRBD1 matches 9 bases. Looked up from germline, CDR1 is SQVTM and CDR2 is ANQGSEA. The V gene end was trimmed by 6 bases and the J gene end by 6 bases; junction bases not matched to a gene: 6. This CDR3 contains 12 residues. The CDR3 region is CSVWGQGVEQYF. The CDR3 region has the DNA TGCAGCGTGTGGGGACAGGGCGTCGAGCAGTACTTC.

The gene calls are TRBV30 and TRBJ2-3; no firm D call. Trimming cost V 3 bases and J 9 bases, with 10 bases left between them. Looked up from germline, CDR1 is GTSNPN and CDR2 is SVGIG (reference sequence). CDR3 length: 11 residues. DNA of the CDR3: TGTGCCTGGAGGGATGGTTTCACGCAGTATTTT. This codes for CAWRDGFTQYF.

The chain carries TRBV6-5 and TRBJ1-6, with D tentatively TRBD1 (5 bases). The germline gives CDR1 MNHEY, CDR2 SVGAGI. The ends were cut back, 2 bases at V and 6 bases at J, with 14 bases in the middle. There are 16 residues in the CDR3. CDR3 nucleotide sequence: TGTGCCAGCAGTTACGGGGCAGCCGGAAGTAATTCACCCCTCCACTTT. This codes for CASSYGAAGSNSPLHF.

The rearrangement links TRBV15 to TRBJ2-4, with 8 bases identical to TRBD1. This CDR3 has 16 residues. Germline V CDR1 and CDR2: LNHNV, YYDKDF (reference sequence). J lost 5 bases, V lost 4 bases, and 10 bases had no gene match. The CDR3 reads CATSMGKTQGENIQYF. The CDR3 DNA follows: TGTGCCACCAGCATGGGTAAAACACAGGGGGAAAACATTCAGTACTTC.

This chain connects TRBV7-8 to TRBJ1-3; D is ambiguous. Deletions cut 3 bases from V and 3 bases from J, with 15 bases between. CDR1 and CDR2 from the germline V gene are SGHVS and FQNEAQ. The CDR3 has 16 amino acids. CDR3 coding DNA: TGTGCCAGCAGCTTCTTCAAGGTCCAGGTTGGAAACACCATATATTTT. Its protein is CASSFFKVQVGNTIYF. The entire variable domain, with the rest obtained from reference TRBV7-8 and TRBJ1-3, is as follows: GAGVSQSPRYKVAKRGQDVALRCDPISGHVSLFWYQQALGQGPEFLTYFQNEAQLDKSGLPSDRFFAERPEGSVSTLKIQRTQQEDSAVYLCASSFFKVQVGNTIYFGEGSWLTVV.

The J gene is TRBJ2-3, the V gene TRBV18; perhaps D is TRBD1 or TRBD2 (5 bases each). The V and J ends lost 3 bases and 0 bases respectively, with 10 bases between them. Germline CDR1 is KGHSH and CDR2 is LQKENI. CDR3 length: 15 amino acids. CDR3 sequence (DNA): TGTGCCAGCTCACCTTGGGACGGTAGCACAGATACGCAGTATTTT. It yields the protein CASSPWDGSTDTQYF.

This rearrangement joins TRBV5-8 to TRBJ2-5; D is possibly TRBD1 (6 bases). V dropped 4 bases and J dropped 5 bases, with 12 bases sitting between them. This CDR3 is built from 13 residues. In germline, CDR1 is SGHTS, CDR2 YDEGEE. CDR3: CASSDRIKETQYF. DNA for the CDR3: TGTGCCAGCAGCGACAGGATTAAGGAGACCCAGTACTTC.

This clone was counted a few times. The rearrangement uses TRBV10-3 and TRBJ1-5; no firm D call. V was pared by 5 bases and J by 1 base, with 9 bases between. The V gene's germline CDR1 is ENHRY and CDR2 SYGVKD. CDR3 length: 14 amino acids. The CDR3 spells CAISYGGSNQPQHF. The CDR3 nucleotides read TGTGCCATCAGTTACGGTGGAAGCAATCAGCCCCAGCATTTT.

This chain uses TRBV5-1 with TRBJ2-3; unclear D gene. Per the germline V gene, CDR1 is SGHRS and CDR2 is YFSETQ. Trimming shortened V by 5 bases and J by 1 base, and 5 bases separated the two germline ends. CDR3 length: 12 residues. Here the CDR3 reads CASRPGTDTQYF. CDR3 bases: TGCGCCAGCAGGCCAGGCACAGATACGCAGTATTTT.

A few counts support this clone. The chain is built from TRBV7-9 and TRBJ2-2; D unclear. CDR1 is SEHNR, CDR2 FQNEAQ, per germline (reference sequence). Trimming cost V 5 bases and J 4 bases, with 17 bases left between them. The CDR3 is 16 amino acids. CDR3 residues: CASSLAVSSFTGELFF. CDR3 DNA sequence: TGTGCCAGCAGCCTCGCGGTCTCTTCGTTCACCGGGGAGCTGTTTTTT.

The chain combines TRBV6-1 with TRBJ2-5; no definite D call. In germline, CDR1 is MNHNS, CDR2 SASEGT. This CDR3 has 11 amino acids. V lost 7 bases and J lost 7, with 10 bases in between. The CDR3 DNA reads TGTGCCAGCATGAAAGACGTGACCCAGTACTTC. It is translated as CASMKDVTQYF.

In this sample, this clone turned up a few times. CDR3 sequence: CASRAGLANNEQFF. The CDR3 bases are TGTGCCAGCAGGGCGGGACTAGCGAACAATGAGCAGTTCTTC. This chain connects TRBV5-4 to TRBJ2-1, with 10 bases identical to TRBD2. The CDR3 has 14 amino acids. From germline, CDR1 is SGHNT and CDR2 YYREEE (reference sequence). The J segment lost 5 bases and the V segment lost 5 bases, leaving 4 bases of the junction unmatched.

This clone was seen a single time. This chain joins TRBV5-8 and TRBJ2-5; TRBD2 matches at 9 bases. The CDR3 consists of 18 residues. Germline CDR1 is SGHTS and CDR2 is YDEGEE. J was trimmed by 2 bases and V by 0 bases; bases with no gene match: 11. The CDR3, as DNA: TGTGCCAGCAGCTTGGGGCTAGCGGGGCCCTTATTACAAGAGACCCAGTACTTC. It codes for CASSLGLAGPLLQETQYF.

This clone has just a few counts. V is TRBV18 and J is TRBJ2-2; D is ambiguous. Germline values: CDR1 KGHSH, CDR2 LQKENI. The V end was cut by 5 bases, the J end by 2 bases, with 3 bases between. CDR3 length: 12 amino acids. CDR3 coding DNA: TGTGCCAGCTCATATAACACCGGGGAGCTGTTTTTT. Translating gives CASSYNTGELFF.

This chain joins TRBV6-5 and TRBJ2-7, with 8 positions matching TRBD2. From germline, CDR1 is MNHEY and CDR2 SVGAGI. CDR3 length equals 13 residues. Unmatched junction bases numbered 7, after V lost 8 bases and J lost 4 bases. The CDR3 spells CASESTSGYEQYF. The CDR3 DNA sequence: TGTGCCAGCGAATCAACTAGCGGATACGAGCAGTACTTC.

The chain has TRBV28 and TRBJ1-6, with D hard to call. CDR3 size: 13 residues. Germline CDR1 is MDHEN and CDR2 is SYDVKM. V was trimmed by 5 bases and J by 2 bases, leaving 4 bases between them. The CDR3 here is CASSITYNSPLHF. DNA for the CDR3: TGTGCCAGCAGTATAACCTATAATTCACCCCTCCACTTT.

The chain couples TRBV30 to TRBJ2-7; TRBD2 is a possible D gene (5 bases). V lost 0 bases and J lost 3, with 12 bases in between. This CDR3 is built from 14 residues. CDR1 and CDR2 from the germline V gene are GTSNPN and SVGIG (reference sequence). In DNA form, the CDR3 reads TGTGCCTGGAGTGTAAGCAGTGACTACTACGAGCAGTACTTC. The encoded protein is CAWSVSSDYYEQYF.

The J gene is TRBJ1-2, the V gene TRBV23-1; a weak D match, TRBD1 (5 bases). TRBV23-1 is an open reading frame, and its role is uncertain. V lost 2 bases and J 6 bases, leaving 7 bases between the germline ends. CDR3 length: 12 residues. The CDR3 protein is CASSQPGHGYTF. For the CDR3, the DNA is TGCGCCAGCAGTCAACCAGGGCATGGCTACACCTTC.